This TCR beta chain came from a study of neurological immune-mediated disorders. Points from the study as a whole: TCR-beta repertoires seemed private in all groups, with no expanded CDR3 amino acid sequences shared.

Indicated time point: longitudinal time-point 3. Template-switch 5'RACE cDNA synthesis added a 10-nucleotide unique molecular identifier. TCRdb processed the 5' RACE reads anew with MiXCR; each CDR3 protein has one entry. The sample shows approximately 58,000 distinct CDR3 sequences, 7% to 9% of them seen only once. This clonotype was seen a handful of times. The antigen remains unidentified. The receptor's source is a woman between 40 and 55 years old in good health. The sample was PBMCs.

CDR3 nucleotide sequence: TGCGCCAGCAGCCCCCCCATCGGAGGATTGGAAGAGACCCAGTACTTC. This gives the protein CASSPPIGGLEETQYF. The chain carries TRBV5-1 and TRBJ2-5; D may be TRBD2 (5 bases). This CDR3 is built from 16 residues. V was cut by 4 bases and J by 3 bases, with 19 bases left in between. Germline V gene data show CDR1 as SGHRS and CDR2 as YFSETQ. The whole variable domain, filled in from reference TRBV5-1 and TRBJ2-5, reads KAGVTQTPRYLIKTRGQQVTLSCSPISGHRSVSWYQQTPGQGLQFLFEYFSETQRNKGNFPGRFSGRQFSNSRSEMNVSTLELGDSALYLCASSPPIGGLEETQYFGPGTRLLVL.